The subject of this entry is one T cell receptor beta chain. What this receptor recognizes is not known. Per-nucleotide qualities are absent, and no much larger clonotype sits a single base away. TCRbeta CDR3 regions were amplified from genomic DNA by means of the immunoSEQ Assay, a bias-controlled multiplex PCR. In the original analysis: The number of nucleated cells in each sample was estimated from the amplification of reference gene primers within the assay. Sequence reads were collapsed and filtered to measure the absolute abundance of every unique TCRbeta CDR3 rearrangement. Productive Simpson clonality was computed per sample as the square root of Simpson's diversity index over productive rearrangements. Sourced from immuneACCESS, this table was stored by TCRdb with only in-frame sequences that have V and J called. A share of the clones is absent; for the studies checked, an unresolved V gene accounts for under half, and the remainder has no known explanation. That table supplies the V and J calls and clone size; D and trimming were determined from the DNA. This sample holds 70,000 to 100,000 clones; 88% were observed only once. In total, the top ten clones hold approximately 4.8% of the sample.

From cysteine to phenylalanine, the CDR3 is 16 amino acids long. The sequence is cut down to CDR3 DNA, 48 bases in frame from base 1. CDR1 and CDR2 are drawn from the germline V gene: SGDLS, YYNGEE. V trim: 2 bases; J trim: 6 bases; unmatched bases: 12. The data were obtained in a study of blood T cell repertoires in COVID-19 (dated by TCRdb to 2018 to 2020). Turning to the overall study: Samples from collaborators originated in the United States, Italy and Spain and spanned both the acute and convalescent phases of COVID-19. The prospective study material was composed of cDNA or gDNA derived from T cells, B-cell-depleted T cells, or PBMCs. Subjects who had been exposed to COVID-19, were actively infected with it, or had recovered from it provided the deeply sampled blood TCRbeta repertoires that made up the dataset. The repertoires were made available in a free public database intended to serve as a resource for research on the immune response to SARS-CoV-2. The samples were drawn from the first 160 participants of the ongoing ImmuneRACE study and from about 1,200 subjects provided by 6 global collaborators. Nearly every sample came with metadata listing a de-identified subject ID, COVID-19 status, age in years and sex. HLA class I and class II types, where available, came from metadata supplied by the sample provider rather than from assay-based typing.

The collaborating institutions used their own protocols to collect whole blood in K2EDTA tubes. For TCRbeta analysis, collaborators shipped samples as frozen whole blood, isolated PBMCs, or DNA extracted from either of those sample types. Paper-wide results and their limitations: Clinical and demographic metadata were provided uncurated, with the amount varying by source and participant.

The receptor comes from a woman over 75 with active COVID-19. Recombination connected TRBV9 to TRBJ2-3; 7 of the junction bases match TRBD2. Sequencing was performed on peripheral blood. The DNA sequence is as follows: TGTGCCAGCAGCGTGCGCGGGAGTTATATCGAGGATACGCAGTATTTT. The resulting protein is CASSVRGSYIEDTQYF.